There are many counts of the clone carrying this TCR beta chain. The antigen remains unidentified. The data are from a study of Graves' ophthalmopathy and Graves' hyperthyroidism. Study-wide findings and caveats: Sensitivity of roughly 64% and specificity of roughly 72% were achieved by the model that predicted ophthalmopathy progression. A roughly 81% specificity and around 86% sensitivity were achieved by a 13-signature model that separated ophthalmopathy from stable hyperthyroidism.

Unmatched junction bases numbered 7, after V lost 5 bases and J lost 2 bases. The CDR3 consists of 15 residues. Germline CDR1 and CDR2: MNHNS and SASEGT. RNA transcripts provided the template for amplifying TCR beta CDR3 regions. RT-PCR with HTBI primers came first, then second-round multiplex PCR. TCRdb reprocessed the multiplex PCR reads with MiXCR, giving one entry per CDR3 protein. This table has 350,000 or so distinct CDR3 sequences, around a sixth appearing once. The J gene is TRBJ2-7, the V gene TRBV6-1, with 9 bases identical to TRBD2. This sequence originates from an adult man with Graves' ophthalmopathy. Specimen: peripheral blood. The CDR3 nucleotides read TGTGCCAGCAGTCGTGGGGCTAGCGGGGCCTACGAGCAGTACTTC. As protein: CASSRGASGAYEQYF.